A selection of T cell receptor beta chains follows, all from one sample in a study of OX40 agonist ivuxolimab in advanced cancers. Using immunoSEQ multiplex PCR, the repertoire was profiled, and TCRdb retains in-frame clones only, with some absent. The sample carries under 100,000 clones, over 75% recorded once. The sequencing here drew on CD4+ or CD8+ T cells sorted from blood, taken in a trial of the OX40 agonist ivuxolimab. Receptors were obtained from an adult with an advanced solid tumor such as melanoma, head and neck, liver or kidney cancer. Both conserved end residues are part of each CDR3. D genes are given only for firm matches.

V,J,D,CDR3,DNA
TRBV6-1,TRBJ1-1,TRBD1,CASSERQGLLNTEAFF,TGTGCCAGCAGCGAACGACAGGGGCTGTTGAACACTGAAGCTTTCTTT
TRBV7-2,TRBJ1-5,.,CASSLVKDQPQHF,TGTGCCAGCAGCTTAGTAAAGGATCAGCCCCAGCATTTT
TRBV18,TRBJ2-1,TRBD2,CASSRGTSGNEQFF,TGTGCCAGCTCACGCGGGACTAGCGGTAATGAGCAGTTCTTC
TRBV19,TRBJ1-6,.,CASRGGDTYNSPLHF,TGTGCCAGTAGGGGGGGGGACACCTATAATTCACCCCTCCACTTT
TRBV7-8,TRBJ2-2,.,CASSRSGGAIGELFF,TGTGCCAGCAGCCGTAGCGGAGGTGCAATCGGGGAGCTGTTTTTT
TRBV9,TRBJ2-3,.,CASSPYTDTQYF,TGTGCCAGCAGCCCTTACACAGATACGCAGTATTTT
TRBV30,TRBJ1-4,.,CAWSAKTAGREKLFF,TGTGCCTGGAGTGCAAAGACAGCAGGTCGGGAAAAACTGTTTTTT
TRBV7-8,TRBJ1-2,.,CASSRDDRRYGYTF,TGTGCCAGCAGCCGAGATGATAGACGCTATGGCTACACCTTC
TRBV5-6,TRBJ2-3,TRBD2,CASSLVGLAGGSTDTQYF,TGTGCCAGCAGCTTGGTCGGACTAGCGGGGGGGAGCACAGATACGCAGTATTTT
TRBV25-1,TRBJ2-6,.,CASSRGSGANVLTF,TGTGCCAGCAGTCGGGGCTCTGGGGCCAACGTCCTGACTTTC
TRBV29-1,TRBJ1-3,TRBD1,CSVDRGPGNTIYF,TGCAGCGTTGACAGGGGGCCTGGAAACACCATATATTTT
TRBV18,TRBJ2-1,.,CASSPMASVEQFF,TGTGCCAGCTCACCAATGGCTTCAGTGGAGCAGTTCTTC
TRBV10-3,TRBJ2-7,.,CAISGGGEQYF,TGTGCCATCAGTGGGGGCGGAGAGCAGTACTTC
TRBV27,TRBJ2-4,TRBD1,CASRPTGGLNIQYF,TGTGCCAGCAGACCGACAGGGGGGCTAAACATTCAGTACTTC
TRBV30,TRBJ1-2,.,CAWRALGGADGYTF,TGTGCCTGGAGAGCCCTTGGGGGGGCGGATGGCTACACCTTC
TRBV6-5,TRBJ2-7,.,CASSFSQGSPSYEQYF,TGTGCCAGCAGTTTTAGTCAGGGGTCCCCTTCCTACGAGCAGTACTTC
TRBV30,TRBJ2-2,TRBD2,CAWRGRPGASGAGELFF,TGTGCCTGGAGGGGCCGCCCTGGGGCTAGCGGGGCCGGGGAGCTGTTTTTT
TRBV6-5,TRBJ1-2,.,CASTRSVGYGYTF,TGTGCCAGCACGCGTAGCGTGGGGTATGGCTACACCTTC
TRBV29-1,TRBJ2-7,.,CSVEVTGDEQYF,TGCAGCGTTGAAGTAACCGGGGACGAGCAGTACTTC
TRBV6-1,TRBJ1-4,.,CASSPGLVREKLFF,TGTGCCAGCAGTCCAGGGTTGGTACGGGAAAAACTGTTTTTT
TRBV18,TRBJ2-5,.,CASSLGISGARETQYF,TGTGCCAGCTCCCTGGGGATTTCGGGGGCGCGGGAGACCCAGTACTTC
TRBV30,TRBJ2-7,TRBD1,CAWSNPGTGTYEQYF,TGTGCCTGGAGTAATCCCGGGACAGGGACCTACGAGCAGTACTTC
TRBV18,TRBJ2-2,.,CASSLQVPGELFF,TGTGCCAGCTCACTGCAGGTTCCCGGGGAGCTGTTTTTT
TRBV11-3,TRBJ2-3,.,CASSLAEGRTQYF,TGTGCCAGCAGCTTAGCGGAGGGTAGGACGCAGTATTTT
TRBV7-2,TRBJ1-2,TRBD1,CASSRTGDRGQGGYTF,TGTGCCAGCAGCCGAACGGGGGACAGGGGGCAAGGTGGCTACACCTTC
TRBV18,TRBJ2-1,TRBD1,CASSPGTGYNEQFF,TGTGCCAGCTCACCGGGGACAGGGTACAATGAGCAGTTCTTC
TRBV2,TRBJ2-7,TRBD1,CASSVAGQGSF,TGTGCCAGCAGTGTCGCGGGACAGGGGTCCTTC
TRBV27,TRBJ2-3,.,CASSLVRGSDTQYF,TGTGCCAGCAGTTTAGTTAGGGGGTCAGATACGCAGTATTTT
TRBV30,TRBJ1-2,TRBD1,CAWSVPGQGRYGYTF,TGTGCCTGGAGTGTACCGGGACAGGGTCGCTATGGCTACACCTTC
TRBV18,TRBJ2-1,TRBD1,CASSTGTGLYNEQFF,TGTGCCAGCTCGACCGGGACAGGGTTATACAATGAGCAGTTCTTC
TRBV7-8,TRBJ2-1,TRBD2,CASSPRTSGGQSSYNEQFF,TGTGCCAGCAGCCCAAGGACTAGCGGGGGCCAGAGCTCCTACAATGAGCAGTTCTTC
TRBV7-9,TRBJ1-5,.,CASSRQANQPQHF,TGTGCCAGCAGCCGACAGGCTAATCAGCCCCAGCATTTT
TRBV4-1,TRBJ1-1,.,CASSQRSQYTEAFF,TGCGCCAGCAGCCAGAGGTCCCAGTACACTGAAGCTTTCTTT
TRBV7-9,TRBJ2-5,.,CASSLDRVETQYF,TGTGCCAGCAGCTTAGACAGGGTGGAGACCCAGTACTTC
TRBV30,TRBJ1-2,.,CAWSEQVPYGYTF,TGTGCCTGGAGTGAACAGGTGCCCTATGGCTACACCTTC
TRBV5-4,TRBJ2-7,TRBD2,CASSAEGRETSGEQYF,TGTGCCAGCAGCGCGGAAGGGCGGGAGACCTCGGGCGAGCAGTACTTC
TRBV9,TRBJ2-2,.,CASSVDIANTGELFF,TGTGCCAGCAGCGTAGATATTGCGAACACCGGGGAGCTGTTTTTT
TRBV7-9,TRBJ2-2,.,CASSVVAELFF,TGTGCCAGCAGCGTCGTCGCGGAGCTGTTTTTT
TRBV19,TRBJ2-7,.,CASSRKQEYEQYF,TGTGCCAGTAGCCGAAAACAGGAATACGAGCAGTACTTC
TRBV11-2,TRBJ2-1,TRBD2,CASSLAGGYNEQFF,TGTGCCAGCAGCTTAGCGGGAGGGTACAATGAGCAGTTCTTC